The sequence of this T cell receptor (beta chain) was determined in a study of T cells after yellow fever vaccination (dated by TCRdb to the late 2010s). Broadly, across the study: Memory subsets (EM, EMRA, CM and Tscm) were sorted on a BD FACS Aria III using CD3, CD45RA, CCR7 and CD95 staining. Libraries from fractions with low cell numbers were prepared with the SMART-Seq v4 Ultra Low Input RNA kit. To follow T-cell clones before and after both primary and booster YFV17D yellow fever vaccination, bulk TCR alpha and beta repertoires underwent longitudinal sequencing. Two healthy male donors made up the cohort, one aged 18 to 30 years and the other aged 30 to 40 years. Bulk PBMC replicates and cell subsets were isolated from blood drawn at multiple timepoints before and after both primary and secondary immunization. Memory subsets were sorted on days 0, 15 and 45 and at 18 months following primary vaccination, and on days 0, 15 and 45 following the 30-year booster. General conclusions and limits of the study: In the sorted memory subsets on day 0, nearly all of the vaccine-responding clonotypes fell below detection. Most clones expanded after primary vaccination (approximately 97% of CD4 and around 88% of CD8) were re-detected after the booster, suggesting that broad memory maintenance occurred. Because only a couple of donors were included in the study, the extent to which the findings can be generalized is limited. FACS-sorted repertoires could contain abundant contaminating clonotypes from the bulk population, so computational filtering was required. The secondary T-cell response was found to be weaker but faster than the primary response, with a peak reached on day 5 rather than on day 15. A small fraction of clonotypes appeared in both the CD4 and CD8 compartments, likely as a result of convergent recombination.

Interpreted using the paper, the treatment or condition label stands for: live attenuated yellow fever vaccine strain. PBMCs were isolated from peripheral blood using a standard Ficoll-Paque protocol. For sorted memory subsets, RNA extraction was done with the RNeasy Micro Kit. TCR cDNA was synthesized by 5'RACE template switching, which introduced a universal primer site and unique molecular identifiers. Priming of cDNA synthesis was performed from both the TCR alpha and TCR beta constant segments. Two PCR steps were used to amplify libraries, with sample barcodes and sequencing adapters being added in the second step. Sequencing of libraries was done on Illumina HiSeq 2500 (2x100 bp) or NovaSeq (2x150 bp). From the authors' description of their analysis: Demultiplexing of reads and collapsing into UMI consensus sequences were performed with MIGEC, and V(D)J alignment was carried out with MiXCR. Vaccine-responding clonotypes were identified with edgeR using replicate PBMC samples, with FDR below 0.01 and a log2 fold change above 5 up to day 15 being required. Each bulk clonotype received a CD4 or CD8 identity based on whether the sequenced CD4 or CD8 repertoire contained that clonotype at higher abundance. Clonotype frequencies in memory subsets were weighted by FACS-sorted cell numbers to estimate each clone's distribution across memory phenotypes. TCRdb ran its own pipeline on the public reads, namely fastp trimming at Q25 and MiXCR clone calling, and kept in-frame beta chains. Entries that share a CDR3 protein sequence are merged under the most common genes and DNA. The V and J calls were determined by TCRdb, not by the authors. The sample records approximately 32,000 distinct CDR3 sequences, 5% to 8.5% of which are singletons. The top ten hold about 22% of the sample.

Reading the germline V gene gives CDR1 SGDLS and CDR2 YYNGEE. The CDR3 measures 16 amino acids from cysteine to phenylalanine. Of the read, only the CDR3 DNA is kept; its 48 bases are in frame from base 1. The V and J ends are trimmed by 0 bases and 4 bases, leaving 11 bases between them. The sample holds a few counts of this clonotype. Within one base of it there is no much larger clone, and no base qualities were kept. The TCR was taken from a man aged 18 to 29 who received the YFV17D yellow fever vaccine. The receptor chain draws on TRBV9 and TRBJ1-6; there is no confident call for the D gene. Sequencing was performed on PBMCs, either bulk or a sorted T-cell subset (CD4+, CD8+, memory, or dextramer-sorted; not recorded which), taken on the day of the first yellow fever vaccination. The CDR3 sequence is CASSVAATRYNSPLHF. The sequenced DNA: TGTGCCAGCAGCGTAGCGGCCACCCGATATAATTCACCCCTCCACTTT.